These 7 T cell receptor beta chains came from one sample sequenced in a study of cytomegalovirus exposure and HLA in healthy donors. Clones were sequenced by immunoSEQ multiplex PCR, and TCRdb holds only the in-frame ones, with some missing. The sample has 71,000 or so clones; about 94% are singletons. The sequenced material came from PBMCs. All receptors come from a man aged 18 to 29 in good health and CMV-seropositive.

This chain links TRBV29-1 with TRBJ2-7, with 7 bases identical to TRBD1. With 6 bases clipped from V and 3 bases from J, the junction kept 8 bases outside the gene matches. Germline V CDR1 and CDR2: SQVTM, ANQGSEA. CDR3 length equals 13 residues. The CDR3 DNA is TGCAGCGTAACGTGGGACAGAAACTACGAGCAGTACTTC. It translates to CSVTWDRNYEQYF.

The rearrangement links TRBV5-1 to TRBJ2-3, with 11 bases aligning to TRBD1. The CDR3 length is 14 residues. J was trimmed by 4 bases and V by 3 bases; bases with no gene match: 1. Germline CDR1 reads SGHRS; CDR2 reads YFSETQ. CDR3 loop: CASSWTGGPDTQYF. The CDR3 nucleotides read TGCGCCAGCAGCTGGACAGGGGGCCCAGATACGCAGTATTTT.

J is TRBJ2-1 and V is TRBV11-2; D gene unclear. V lost 1 base to trimming and J lost 1 base, with 8 bases between them. Germline lookup yields CDR1 SGHAT and CDR2 FQNNGV. CDR3 length equals 15 residues. Here the CDR3 DNA reads TGTGCCAGCAGCTTAGTTGCGGCATCCTACAATGAGCAGTTCTTC. Amino acid sequence: CASSLVAASYNEQFF.

The chain has TRBV4-2 and TRBJ1-1; a possible D gene is TRBD1 (5 bases). The V and J ends lost 1 base and 0 bases respectively, with 9 bases between them. CDR1 LGHNA and CDR2 YNFKEQ come from the germline V gene. The CDR3 contains 15 residues. Here the CDR3 reads CASSQVREVNTEAFF. For the CDR3, the DNA is TGTGCCAGCAGCCAAGTCAGGGAGGTGAACACTGAAGCTTTCTTT.

The rearrangement uses TRBV28 and TRBJ2-1; D not resolved. The V gene's germline CDR1 is MDHEN and CDR2 SYDVKM. The ends were cut back, 7 bases at V and 4 bases at J, with 5 bases in the middle. CDR3 length: 11 amino acids. The CDR3 spells CASTFYNEQFF. The CDR3 region has the DNA TGTGCCAGCACCTTTTACAATGAGCAGTTCTTC.

This chain joins TRBV5-1 and TRBJ2-1; D unclear. Germline V gene data show CDR1 as SGHRS and CDR2 as YFSETQ. V was pared by 5 bases and J by 7 bases, with 10 bases between. CDR3 length: 12 residues. The CDR3 nucleotides read TGCGCCAGCAGAAGCGAAGGTAATGAGCAGTTCTTC. This encodes CASRSEGNEQFF.

As for this clone: Germline is not matched at one junction end, which may reflect a read error. DNA for the CDR3: TGTGCCAGCCGAAAACAGGGGGCTAAGTATGGCTACACCTTC. Protein sequence: CASRKQGAKYGYTF. The V and J genes are TRBV5-6 and TRBJ1-2; 9 nucleotides agree with TRBD1. The CDR3 contains 14 residues. Germline V gene lookup returns CDR1 SGHDT and CDR2 YYEEEE.